These 18 T cell receptor beta chains originate from one sample sequenced in a study of identical twins. One entry per CDR3 protein, called by TCRdb with MiXCR from the 5' RACE reads. The table records hundreds of thousands of distinct CDR3 sequences, about 9.4% of them present only once. These sequences were also reported in another study, on yellow fever vaccine responses in identical twins.

The sequenced sample consisted of PBMCs. The receptors stem from a woman aged 18-29 years in good health.

This clonotype was seen at least ten times. The gene calls are TRBV3-1 and TRBJ1-5, with a tentative D call TRBD1 (6 bases). There are 14 residues in the CDR3. From germline, CDR1 is LGHDT and CDR2 YNNKEL (reference sequence). V was shortened by 3 bases and J by 7 bases, with 13 bases between the two germline ends. CDR3 residues: CASSQARGGQPQHF. The CDR3 nucleotides read TGTGCCAGCAGCCAGGCTAGGGGGGGGCAGCCCCAGCATTTT.

The chain is built from TRBV24-1 and TRBJ2-3; possibly TRBD1 or TRBD2 for D (5 bases each). This CDR3 comprises 13 residues. In germline, CDR1 is KGHDR, CDR2 SFDVKD. Trimming removed 10 bases from V and 0 bases from J, with 10 bases in between. The chain's CDR3 is CATKGTSTDTQYF. The CDR3 bases are TGTGCCACTAAGGGGACCAGCACAGATACGCAGTATTTT.

This clonotype has at least ten counts. The chain is built from TRBV20-1 and TRBJ1-2, with D hard to call. V lost 1 base to trimming and J lost 8 bases, with 17 bases between them. The V gene's germline CDR1 is DFQATT and CDR2 SNEGSKA (reference sequence). The CDR3 is 14 residues long. CDR3 amino acids: CSARGLTAGRGYTF. CDR3 nucleotide sequence: TGCAGTGCTAGAGGCCTGACGGCCGGGAGGGGCTACACCTTC.

This clonotype was picked up a small number of times. This rearrangement joins TRBV5-5 to TRBJ2-7; D may be TRBD1 (6 bases). Germline values: CDR1 SGHKS, CDR2 YYEKEE (reference sequence). V shed 0 bases and J shed 5 bases, with 15 bases lying between them. The CDR3 runs to 15 residues. The CDR3 nucleotides are TGTGCCAGCAGCTTGGGAGACAGGATTATCGACGAGCAGTACTTC. Translation: CASSLGDRIIDEQYF.

V usage is TRBV5-1 and J usage is TRBJ2-2, with D unresolved. Germline CDR1 reads SGHRS; CDR2 reads YFSETQ. The CDR3 is 15 residues long. V was clipped by 0 bases and J by 1 base, with 7 bases between them. CDR3 DNA sequence: TGCGCCAGCAGCTTGGACAGATTGAACACCGGGGAGCTGTTTTTT. Protein product: CASSLDRLNTGELFF.

The chain uses TRBV7-3 and TRBJ1-3, with a weak D call TRBD1 (5 bases). The CDR3 is 15 amino acids. V shed 5 bases and J shed 0 bases, with 11 bases lying between them. The germline V gene encodes CDR1 SGHTA and CDR2 FQGTGA. CDR3 nucleotides: TGTGCCAGCAGCCCCTTCGGGGGCTCTGGAAACACCATATATTTT. It codes for CASSPFGGSGNTIYF.

The chain is built from TRBV12-3 or TRBV12-4 and TRBJ2-1; 8 positions match TRBD1. The CDR3 loop spans 17 amino acids. V gave up 5 bases and J gave up 7 bases; unmatched junction bases: 16. In DNA, the CDR3 is TGTGCCAGCAGTGAGGACAGGGAGGCACACGTCTGGAATGAGCAGTTCTTC. Its translation is CASSEDREAHVWNEQFF.

The table lists this clonotype with many counts. The gene calls are TRBV10-3 and TRBJ1-2; no clear D gene. The V and J ends lost 2 bases and 13 bases respectively, with 17 bases between them. There are 13 residues in the CDR3. Germline CDR1 reads ENHRY; CDR2 reads SYGVKD. CDR3 sequence: CAISEPNLGSFTF. The CDR3 nucleotides read TGTGCCATCAGTGAGCCGAACCTCGGGAGCTTCACCTTC.

A few counts support this clonotype. V usage is TRBV6-5 and J usage is TRBJ2-3; tentative D call: TRBD2 (5 bases). Trimming stripped 1 base from V and 5 bases from J, with 19 bases between. Per germline, CDR1 MNHEY and CDR2 SVGAGI. The CDR3 length is 17 residues. The CDR3 reads CASSYLPRGWGVDTQYF. Here the CDR3 DNA reads TGTGCCAGCAGTTACTTGCCGCGAGGGTGGGGAGTAGATACGCAGTATTTT.

The chain joins TRBV7-3 to TRBJ2-1; 7 positions agree with TRBD1. V lost 2 bases and J lost 10; bases outside the gene matches: 11. Germline assignment: CDR1 SGHTA and CDR2 FQGTGA. The CDR3 totals 15 residues. This CDR3 is CASSLYRGPYPEQFF. The CDR3 DNA sequence: TGTGCCAGCAGCTTATACAGGGGTCCATATCCGGAGCAGTTCTTC.

This clonotype appeared a few times. The genes are TRBV29-1 and TRBJ2-7, with TRBD2 as a possible D gene (5 bases). This CDR3 has 12 residues. Germline V gives CDR1 SQVTM, CDR2 ANQGSEA. The V and J ends lost 7 bases and 3 bases respectively, with 13 bases between them. The CDR3, as DNA: TGCAGCGCGATCCGGGATAACTACGAGCAGTACTTC. Translating it yields CSAIRDNYEQYF.

The chain couples TRBV7-9 to TRBJ2-4, with 7 bases fitting TRBD1. The CDR3 extends over 16 amino acids. CDR1 and CDR2 from the germline V gene are SEHNR and FQNEAQ (reference sequence). Unmatched junction bases numbered 7, after V lost 3 bases and J lost 2 bases. CDR3 loop: CASSFSQGLTKNIQYF. DNA of the CDR3: TGTGCCAGCAGCTTTTCACAGGGGCTTACCAAAAACATTCAGTACTTC.

In this sample, this clonotype turned up a few times. The chain couples TRBV27 to TRBJ2-7, with D tentatively TRBD1 (6 bases). The CDR3 spans 14 residues. Germline assignment: CDR1 MNHEY and CDR2 SMNVEV (reference sequence). V dropped 5 bases and J dropped 3 bases, with 14 bases sitting between them. The CDR3 region has the DNA TGTGCCAGCAGTCATCCAGGGGCTAACTACGAGCAGTACTTC. Amino acids: CASSHPGANYEQYF.

The chain has TRBV12-3 or TRBV12-4 and TRBJ2-1, with a weak D call TRBD2 (5 bases). The V end was cut by 6 bases, the J end by 4 bases, with 19 bases between. This CDR3 has 16 residues. The CDR3 DNA sequence: TGTGCCAGCAGAGCGGCGATAGAGCTTCATTACAATGAGCAGTTCTTC. It translates to CASRAAIELHYNEQFF.

V is TRBV6-5 and J is TRBJ2-3, with D uncertain. This CDR3 is 13 amino acids long. The germline V gene encodes CDR1 MNHEY and CDR2 SVGAGI. V was shortened by 0 bases and J by 5 bases, with 6 bases between the two germline ends. The CDR3 DNA sequence: TGTGCCAGCAGTTACTCGACCCGAGATACGCAGTATTTT. Translating gives CASSYSTRDTQYF.

This clonotype was seen at least ten times. In nucleotides, the CDR3 is TGTGCCAGCAGCTTAGTGGACGGAACCTACGAGCAGTACTTC. This translates into CASSLVDGTYEQYF. This chain joins TRBV7-9 and TRBJ2-7, with no clear D. V gave up 1 base and J gave up 2 bases, with 9 bases separating them. The CDR3 sequence is 14 residues long. Per the germline V gene, CDR1 is SEHNR and CDR2 is FQNEAQ (reference sequence).

This clonotype was counted between two and nine times. The chain is built from TRBV7-9 and TRBJ2-5; maybe TRBD1 (6 bases). The CDR3 spans 14 residues. V was cut by 3 bases and J by 2 bases, with 10 bases left in between. Germline CDR1 SEHNR, CDR2 FQNEAQ (reference sequence). DNA for the CDR3: TGTGCCAGCAGCTTCCAGGGGACGCAAGAGACCCAGTACTTC. Translating gives CASSFQGTQETQYF.

This clonotype was detected a few times. CDR3 DNA sequence: TGTGCCAGCAGCTATTCCGGGACACCCCAATACAATGAGCAGTTCTTC. This sequence encodes CASSYSGTPQYNEQFF. The chain employs TRBV7-2 and TRBJ2-1, with D perhaps TRBD1 (6 bases). Germline CDR1 is SGHTA and CDR2 is FQGNSA. Trimming cost V 4 bases and J 4 bases, with 17 bases left between them. The CDR3 loop spans 16 amino acids. Full variable domain (outside the CDR3, taken from reference TRBV7-2 and TRBJ2-1): GAGVSQSPSNKVTEKGKDVELRCDPISGHTALYWYRQSLGQGLEFLIYFQGNSAPDKSGLPSDRFSAERTGGSVSTLTIQRTQQEDSAVYLCASSYSGTPQYNEQFFGPGTRLTVL.